The entry below describes one T cell receptor (beta chain). Its specificity is not known. This CDR3 is built from 14 residues. The germline CDR1 and CDR2 sequences are SGDLS and YYNGEE. Between the trimmed V and J ends, which lost 2 bases and 0 bases, there was a span of 6 bases. Profiled with immunoSEQ multiplex PCR; TCRdb holds only in-frame clones, not every one. Altogether approximately 15,000 clones are present, approximately 60% being singletons, with the ten largest covering about 8.2%. The source of the sample is a study of OX40 agonist ivuxolimab in advanced cancers. Overall study findings and caveats: Low normalized T-cell clonal expansion was additionally recorded for some nonresponders.

This sequence joins TRBV9 and TRBJ1-5, with D hard to call. The sample here was CD4+ or CD8+ T cells sorted from blood, taken in a trial of the OX40 agonist ivuxolimab. The TCR originated in an adult with an advanced solid tumor such as melanoma, head and neck, liver or kidney cancer. The CDR3 nucleotides read TGTGCCAGCAGCGTCTCTTATAGCAATCAGCCCCAGCATTTT. Its translation: CASSVSYSNQPQHF. The complete variable domain, with remaining parts taken from reference TRBV9 and TRBJ1-5, reads DSGVTQTPKHLITATGQRVTLRCSPRSGDLSVYWYQQSLDQGLQFLIQYYNGEERAKGNILERFSAQQFPDLHSELNLSSLELGDSALYFCASSVSYSNQPQHFGDGTRLSIL.